This T cell receptor beta chain was sequenced in a study of T-cell reconstitution after alpha-beta-depleted transplantation in children (dated by TCRdb to 2015 to 2016). Background for the entire study: Using TCR repertoire profiling, the study followed T-cell immune reconstitution in a quantitative way in children after TCRalphabeta/CD19-depleted allogeneic hematopoietic cell transplantation.

The library was prepared using PCR. The instrument was an Illumina HiSeq 2500. TCR library preparation used molecular barcoding, with unique molecular identifiers applied to normalize quantification of the TCRbeta repertoire. TCRdb ran its own pipeline on the public reads, namely fastp trimming at Q25 and MiXCR clone calling, and kept in-frame beta chains. Rows with a matching CDR3 protein are joined into one entry that keeps the most common DNA and genes. Recorded for this sample are about 540,000 distinct CDR3 sequences; around 16% of them occurred a single time. The biggest ten clones account for 3.3% of the sample. The CDR3, cysteine through phenylalanine, is 16 amino acids long. Only the CDR3 portion is preserved as DNA: 48 bases, with reading frame beginning at the first base. In this sample, this clonotype turned up a few times. The specificity of this receptor is unknown. The input lacks base qualities; no much larger clone sits a single base away.

The receptor was isolated from a human donor who donated a stem cell graft to a child with acute lymphoblastic leukemia. The V and J genes are TRBV21-1 and TRBJ2-7; TRBD1 reflects the table's D call only, with no check against the DNA. TRBV21-1 is labeled a pseudogene. The sample was PBMCs from the stem cell graft donor, taken from the stem cell graft. CDR3 reads: CASSKGDTHFTYEQYF. The DNA sequence is as follows: TGTGCCAGCAGCAAAGGGGACACCCATTTTACCTACGAGCAGTACTTC.